This is a list of T cell receptor beta chains from one sample in a study of response to subunit inactivated influenza vaccine. One entry per CDR3 protein results from TCRdb running MiXCR on the RT-PCR reads. The data show fewer than 650,000 distinct CDR3 sequences, over 10% seen once. This sample comprised PBMCs from blood, obtained more than 35 days after vaccination. These receptors all come from a man aged 45-60 years who received an inactivated influenza vaccine. The CDR3 runs from the conserved cysteine through the conserved F or W. The D gene is left open where the match is weak. Size is omitted from some rows. Given values are once, few, many or a class for expanded clones.

V: TRBV12-3/TRBV12-4
size: -
D: -
J: TRBJ1-1
DNA: TGTGCCAGCAGCACGACAGTGATTGAAGCTTTCTTT
CDR3: CASSTTVIEAFF

V: TRBV7-9
size: -
D: TRBD2
J: TRBJ2-2
DNA: TGTGCCAGCAGCTTCGGGGGACTAGCCCCCGGCATCGGGGAGCTGTTTTTT
CDR3: CASSFGGLAPGIGELFF

V: TRBV20-1
size: -
D: TRBD2
J: TRBJ2-1
DNA: TGCAGTGCGGATGCGGGAGTCATCTCCTACAATGAGCAGTTCTTC
CDR3: CSADAGVISYNEQFF

V: TRBV12-3/TRBV12-4
size: many
D: -
J: TRBJ2-1
DNA: TGTGCCAGCAGTTTACTTTTGGGCAATGAGCAGTTCTTC
CDR3: CASSLLLGNEQFF

V: TRBV6-2/TRBV6-3
size: many
D: -
J: TRBJ1-2
DNA: TGTGCCAGCAGTCATGCCCCCGACAGGAGCTATGGCTACACCTTC
CDR3: CASSHAPDRSYGYTF

V: TRBV28
size: many
D: -
J: TRBJ2-7
DNA: TGTGCCAGCAGTTTAGTGAAGCGGTTATACTACGAGCAGTACTTC
CDR3: CASSLVKRLYYEQYF

V: TRBV7-3
size: few
D: TRBD2
J: TRBJ2-1
DNA: TGTGCCAGCAGCTTAACGTTCGGACTAGCGCGGAATGAGCAGTTCTTC
CDR3: CASSLTFGLARNEQFF

V: TRBV20-1
size: many
D: TRBD2
J: TRBJ2-1
DNA: TGCAGTGCTAGGTCGCTAGCGGGGTACAATGAGCAGTTCTTC
CDR3: CSARSLAGYNEQFF

V: TRBV28
size: few
D: -
J: TRBJ1-2
DNA: TGTGCCAGCAGTTCTACACTCTCCCGTATGGTTGGATATGGCTACACCTTC
CDR3: CASSSTLSRMVGYGYTF

V: TRBV11-2
size: -
D: -
J: TRBJ2-1
DNA: TGTGCCAGCAGCTTTAGTGACGGGGGAGTCATGAATGAGCAGTTCTTC
CDR3: CASSFSDGGVMNEQFF

V: TRBV28
size: few
D: TRBD2
J: TRBJ2-3
DNA: TGTGCCAGCAGTCAATCCGGGCTAGCGGGAGTGGGTTCTAGCACAGATACGCAGTATTTT
CDR3: CASSQSGLAGVGSSTDTQYF

V: TRBV15
size: few
D: TRBD2
J: TRBJ2-3
DNA: TGTGCCACCAGCAGAGTTAGCGGGGGGACAGATACGCAGTATTTT
CDR3: CATSRVSGGTDTQYF

V: TRBV5-6
size: -
D: -
J: TRBJ2-7
DNA: TGTGCCAGCAGCTTCCTACAAAATCACGGACGGACCGTGGGGCAGTACTTC
CDR3: CASSFLQNHGRTVGQYF

V: TRBV7-2
size: few
D: TRBD2
J: TRBJ2-3
DNA: TGTGCCAGCACCCCTCTAGCGGGAGGGCGCACAGATACGCAGTATTTT
CDR3: CASTPLAGGRTDTQYF

V: TRBV27
size: -
D: -
J: TRBJ1-3
DNA: TGTGCCAGCAGCTCCTACAGGCTCCCTGGAAACACCATATATTTT
CDR3: CASSSYRLPGNTIYF

V: TRBV12-3/TRBV12-4
size: -
D: -
J: TRBJ2-3
DNA: TGTGCCAGCAGCCAGGCATTTAGCACAGATACGCAGTATTTT
CDR3: CASSQAFSTDTQYF

V: TRBV7-2
size: -
D: TRBD2
J: TRBJ2-7
DNA: TGTGCCAGCAGTCCAATAATGGGGGCAGGGACTAGCGGGAGAATGTACTTC
CDR3: CASSPIMGAGTSGRMYF

V: TRBV3-1
size: -
D: TRBD1
J: TRBJ2-6
DNA: TGTGCCAGCAGCCAGGGACAGCTATCTGGGGCCAACGTCCTGACTTTC
CDR3: CASSQGQLSGANVLTF

V: TRBV6-5
size: few
D: -
J: TRBJ1-1
DNA: TGTGCCAGCAGTTACTCGGTTGAATTGGAAGCTTTCTTT
CDR3: CASSYSVELEAFF

V: TRBV20-1
size: many
D: TRBD2
J: TRBJ2-3
DNA: TGCAGTGCTAGAGCCCCGGGGGGTACGCAGTATTTT
CDR3: CSARAPGGTQYF

V: TRBV20-1
size: many
D: TRBD2
J: TRBJ2-3
DNA: TGCAGTGCTGGGCTAGCGGGGGCGGATACGCAGTATTTT
CDR3: CSAGLAGADTQYF

V: TRBV4-3
size: -
D: -
J: TRBJ2-3
DNA: TGCGCCAGCAGCCAAGATGGGCCATCTGAGCCAGATACGCAGTATTTT
CDR3: CASSQDGPSEPDTQYF

V: TRBV20-1
size: few
D: -
J: TRBJ1-2
DNA: TGCAGTGCTAGCTCAGGGGATGGCTACACCTTC
CDR3: CSASSGDGYTF

V: TRBV12-3/TRBV12-4
size: -
D: TRBD2
J: TRBJ2-3
DNA: TGTGCCAGCAGTTTGCGGGAGTTCACAGATACGCAGTATTTT
CDR3: CASSLREFTDTQYF

V: TRBV12-3/TRBV12-4
size: -
D: TRBD2
J: TRBJ2-7
DNA: TGTGCCAGCATCCTGGGACTAGCGGGAGCCAGGGACGAGCAGTACTTC
CDR3: CASILGLAGARDEQYF

V: TRBV10-3
size: few
D: -
J: TRBJ2-2
DNA: TGTGCCATCAGCGAGGGTGGCGGGGAGCTGTTTTTT
CDR3: CAISEGGGELFF